This TCR beta chain appears in the sequencing data of a study of blood T cell repertoires in COVID-19. Study as a whole: Researchers got acute and convalescent COVID-19 samples from the United States, Italy and Spain.

Authors' processing steps: Reference gene primer amplification gave estimated nucleated cell counts. Some clones are missing from TCRdb's copy, which holds only in-frame ones; the method was immunoSEQ multiplex PCR. The DNA was the basis for D and trimming; V, J and clone size are from that table. The sample has 150,000 to 200,000 clones, over 75% seen once. This clone was counted once. This clonotype was obtained from a human donor with active or convalescent COVID-19. The donor label of this sample is uncertain. Material: peripheral blood.

CDR3 sequence: CASSPGGDDYTF. The CDR3 DNA is TGTGCCAGCTCACCAGGAGGGGACGACTACACCTTC. The V and J genes are TRBV18 and TRBJ1-2, with a possible D match to TRBD1 (5 bases). V lost 2 bases, J lost 10 bases, and 11 bases lay in between. Looked up from germline, CDR1 is KGHSH and CDR2 is LQKENI. This CDR3 has 12 amino acids.